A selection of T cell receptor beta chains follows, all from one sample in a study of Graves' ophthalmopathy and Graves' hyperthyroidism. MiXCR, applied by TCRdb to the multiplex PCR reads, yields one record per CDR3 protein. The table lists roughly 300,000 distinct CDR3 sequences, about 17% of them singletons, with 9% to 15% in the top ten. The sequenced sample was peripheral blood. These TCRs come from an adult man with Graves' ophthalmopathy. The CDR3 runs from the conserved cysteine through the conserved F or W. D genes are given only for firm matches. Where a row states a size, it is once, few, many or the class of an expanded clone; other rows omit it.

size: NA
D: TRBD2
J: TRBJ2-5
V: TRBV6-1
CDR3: CASSVGLTVETQYF
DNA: TGTGCCAGCAGCGTGGGACTAACTGTGGAGACCCAGTACTTC

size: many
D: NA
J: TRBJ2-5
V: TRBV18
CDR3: CASSPPQGLGETQYF
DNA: TGTGCCAGCTCACCACCGCAAGGGCTGGGGGAGACCCAGTACTTC

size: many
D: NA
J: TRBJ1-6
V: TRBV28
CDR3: CASIISGRGNNSPLHF
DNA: TGTGCCAGCATCATATCAGGGAGGGGGAATAATTCACCCCTCCACTTT

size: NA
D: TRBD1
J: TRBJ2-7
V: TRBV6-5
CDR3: CASSSWTGPSYEQYF
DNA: TGTGCCAGCAGTTCTTGGACAGGTCCCTCCTACGAGCAGTACTTC

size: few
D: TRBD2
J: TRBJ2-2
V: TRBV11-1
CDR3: CASSLGGSGDTGELFF
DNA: TGTGCCAGCAGCTTAGGCGGGAGCGGAGACACCGGGGAGCTGTTTTTT

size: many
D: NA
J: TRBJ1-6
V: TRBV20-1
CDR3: CSALAISSYNSPLHF
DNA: TGCAGTGCCCTAGCCATAAGCTCCTATAATTCACCCCTCCACTTT

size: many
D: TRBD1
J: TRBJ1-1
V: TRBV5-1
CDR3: CASSLAPGQANTEAFF
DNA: TGCGCCAGCAGCTTGGCCCCGGGACAGGCGAACACTGAAGCTTTCTTT

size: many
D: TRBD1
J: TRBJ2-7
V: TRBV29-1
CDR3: CSVTDRTYEQYF
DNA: TGCAGCGTGACGGACAGGACCTACGAGCAGTACTTC

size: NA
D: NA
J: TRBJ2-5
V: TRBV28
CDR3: CASSLSAEGQETQYF
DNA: TGTGCCAGCAGTTTATCCGCGGAGGGGCAAGAGACCCAGTACTTC

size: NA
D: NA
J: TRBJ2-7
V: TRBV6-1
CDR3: CASRAGTQSYEQYF
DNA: TGTGCCAGCAGAGCCGGGACGCAATCCTACGAGCAGTACTTC

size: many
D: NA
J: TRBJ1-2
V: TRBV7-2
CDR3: CASSLGQSGGYTF
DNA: TGTGCCAGCAGCTTAGGACAGTCGGGAGGCTACACCTTC

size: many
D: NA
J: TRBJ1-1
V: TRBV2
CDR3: CASRRTGSDTEAFF
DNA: TGTGCCAGCAGACGGACGGGGAGCGACACTGAAGCTTTCTTT

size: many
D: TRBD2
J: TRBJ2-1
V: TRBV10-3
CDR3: CAISEGLVHEQFF
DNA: TGTGCCATCAGTGAGGGACTAGTCCACGAGCAGTTCTTC

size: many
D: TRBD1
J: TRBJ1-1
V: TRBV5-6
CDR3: CASNLLPGQGARGTEAFF
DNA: TGTGCCAGCAACTTACTCCCGGGACAGGGGGCGCGAGGGACTGAAGCTTTCTTT

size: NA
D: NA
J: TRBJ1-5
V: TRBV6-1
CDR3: CASDRTLRNQPQHF
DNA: TGTGCCAGCGATCGGACCCTTCGCAATCAGCCCCAGCATTTT

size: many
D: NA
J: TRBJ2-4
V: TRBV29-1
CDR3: CSATGDLAKNIQYF
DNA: TGCAGCGCTACAGGAGATCTAGCCAAAAACATTCAGTACTTC

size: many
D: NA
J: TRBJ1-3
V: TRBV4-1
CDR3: CASSQDSGLANTIYF
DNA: TGCGCCAGCAGCCAAGACTCCGGGCTGGCAAACACCATATATTTT

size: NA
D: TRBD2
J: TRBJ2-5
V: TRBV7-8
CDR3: CASSLVGLAGQETQYF
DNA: TGTGCCAGCAGCTTAGTGGGCCTAGCGGGGCAAGAGACCCAGTACTTC

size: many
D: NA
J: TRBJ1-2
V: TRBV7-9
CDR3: CASSSVAGHYGYTF
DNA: TGTGCCAGCAGCTCTGTGGCGGGGCACTATGGCTACACCTTC

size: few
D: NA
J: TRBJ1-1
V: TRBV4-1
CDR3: CASSQKGAGNTEAFF
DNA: TGCGCCAGCAGCCAGAAAGGGGCCGGGAACACTGAAGCTTTCTTT

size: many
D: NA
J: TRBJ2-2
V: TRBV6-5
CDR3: CASSYSGAMNTGELFF
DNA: TGTGCCAGCAGTTACTCCGGGGCGATGAACACCGGGGAGCTGTTTTTT

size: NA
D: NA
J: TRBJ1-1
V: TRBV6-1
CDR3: CASMVAGMNTEAFF
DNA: TGTGCCAGCATGGTGGCAGGAATGAACACTGAAGCTTTCTTT

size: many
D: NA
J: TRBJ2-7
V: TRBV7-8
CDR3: CASSLGSLEGYEQYF
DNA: TGTGCCAGCAGCTTAGGTTCTCTGGAGGGCTACGAGCAGTACTTC

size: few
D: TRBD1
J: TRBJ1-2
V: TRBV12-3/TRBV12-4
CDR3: CASSKDRGHGYTF
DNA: TGTGCCAGCAGCAAGGACAGGGGGCATGGCTACACCTTC

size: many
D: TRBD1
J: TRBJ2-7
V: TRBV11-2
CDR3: CASSLYPGQGGYEQYF
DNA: TGTGCCAGCAGCCTATATCCGGGACAGGGGGGCTACGAGCAGTACTTC

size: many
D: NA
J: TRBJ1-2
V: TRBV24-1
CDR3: CATSDSPTGSYGYTF
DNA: TGTGCCACCAGTGATTCGCCAACAGGGTCCTATGGCTACACCTTC

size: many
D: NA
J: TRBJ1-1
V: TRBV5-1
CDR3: CASSLNMDTEAFF
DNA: TGCGCCAGCAGCCTAAATATGGACACTGAAGCTTTCTTT

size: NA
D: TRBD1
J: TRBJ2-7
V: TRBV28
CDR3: CASSLIETGVSYEQYF
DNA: TGTGCCAGCAGTTTAATTGAGACAGGGGTCTCCTACGAGCAGTACTTC

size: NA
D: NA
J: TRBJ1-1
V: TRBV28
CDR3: CASSHYGSGDTEAFF
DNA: TGTGCCAGCAGCCACTATGGTTCGGGGGACACTGAAGCTTTCTTT

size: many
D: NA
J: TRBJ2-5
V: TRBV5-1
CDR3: CASSLAQDQETQYF
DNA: TGCGCCAGCAGCCTTGCACAGGACCAAGAGACCCAGTACTTC

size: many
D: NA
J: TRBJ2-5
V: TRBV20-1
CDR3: CSATEISGYQETQYF
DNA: TGCAGTGCCACAGAGATTTCGGGGTACCAAGAGACCCAGTACTTC